These 5 T cell receptor beta chains were all obtained from the same sample, sequenced in a study of T cells in Graves' hyperthyroidism and ophthalmopathy. The TCR beta CDR3 regions underwent amplification using RNA transcripts as the source. HTBI primers were used for first-round RT-PCR of the TCR CDR3. TCRdb passed the multiplex PCR reads through MiXCR, listing each CDR3 protein once. The repertoire consists of approximately 600,000 distinct CDR3 sequences, with 13% to 15% occurring once and the leading ten covering roughly 6.9%. The source material was blood. The receptor source for this set is a woman aged 18-35 years with Graves' ophthalmopathy.

Ten or more counts support this clonotype. The V and J genes are TRBV7-9 and TRBJ2-2, with 9 bases that match TRBD1. The germline V gene encodes CDR1 SEHNR and CDR2 FQNEAQ (reference sequence). The CDR3 sequence is 17 residues long. Trimming removed 3 bases from V and 5 bases from J; junction bases left unmatched: 10. The CDR3 DNA is TGTGCCAGCAGCTTCGTACCGGGACAGGGCATGACCGGGGAGCTGTTTTTT. It codes for CASSFVPGQGMTGELFF.

This clonotype was seen many times. J is TRBJ2-7 and V is TRBV12-3 or TRBV12-4; possible D gene TRBD2, 5 bases. Trimming took 4 bases from V and 3 from J, leaving 10 bases between them. The CDR3 covers 13 residues. Written as DNA, the CDR3 is TGTGCCAGCAGTTCAAGGGAGAACTACGAGCAGTACTTC. Residues: CASSSRENYEQYF.

This clonotype was seen only once. The chain couples TRBV28 to TRBJ1-2; weak D call: TRBD1 (5 bases). The CDR3 spans 14 residues. V was cut by 4 bases and J by 3 bases, with 12 bases left in between. Germline CDR1 reads MDHEN; CDR2 reads SYDVKM. The CDR3 region has the DNA TGTGCCAGCAGTTCCGGGATAGGGGACTATGGCTACACCTTC. It encodes CASSSGIGDYGYTF.

This clonotype was detected ten times or more. The chain combines TRBV27 with TRBJ2-7; 9 bases map to TRBD1. Germline V CDR1 and CDR2: MNHEY, SMNVEV (reference sequence). The CDR3 has 15 residues. V was pared by 4 bases and J by 3 bases, with 7 bases of the junction left unmatched. CDR3 coding DNA: TGTGCCAGCAGTTCCTCCGGGACAGGGAGCTACGAGCAGTACTTC. Its translation is CASSSSGTGSYEQYF.

Ten or more counts support this clonotype. The chain combines TRBV15 with TRBJ1-5; a weak D match, TRBD1 (5 bases). V was cut by 4 bases and J by 2 bases, with 18 bases left in between. Germline-derived CDR1 and CDR2 are LNHNV and YYDKDF (reference sequence). This CDR3 contains 17 residues. The chain's CDR3 is CATSTRPGGGGNQPQHF. In DNA form, the CDR3 reads TGTGCCACCAGCACCCGACCCGGGGGAGGCGGCAATCAGCCCCAGCATTTT.